This T cell receptor beta chain was captured in a study of neoadjuvant anti-PD-1 for oral cavity cancer. Germline assignment: CDR1 MNHNY and CDR2 SVGAGI (reference sequence). Trimming shortened V by 6 bases and J by 3 bases, and 15 bases separated the two germline ends. CDR3 length equals 15 residues. The protocol was immunoSEQ multiplex PCR, while the TCRdb copy is restricted to in-frame clones and leaves out a portion. The data contain about 14,000 clones, roughly two thirds of them singletons. The chain recombines TRBV6-6 with TRBJ2-1; the D gene could be TRBD1 or TRBD2 (5 bases each). Material: PBMCs, obtained before nivolumab (anti-PD-1) treatment. The sequence was obtained from a person between 40 and 80 years old with oral cavity squamous cell carcinoma. The CDR3 bases are TGTGCCAGCAGCTCGAACCGGGACGGCTACAATGAGCAGTTCTTC. Its translation is CASSSNRDGYNEQFF.